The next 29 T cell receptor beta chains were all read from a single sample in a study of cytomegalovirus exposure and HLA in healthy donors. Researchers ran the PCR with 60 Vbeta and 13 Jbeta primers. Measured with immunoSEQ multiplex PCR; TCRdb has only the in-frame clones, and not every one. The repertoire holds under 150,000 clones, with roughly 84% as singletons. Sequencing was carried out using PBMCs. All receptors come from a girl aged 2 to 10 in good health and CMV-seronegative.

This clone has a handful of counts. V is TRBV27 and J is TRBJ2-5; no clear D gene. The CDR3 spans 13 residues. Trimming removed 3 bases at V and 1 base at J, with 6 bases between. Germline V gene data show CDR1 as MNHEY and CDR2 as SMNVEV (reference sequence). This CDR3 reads CASSFRVQETQYF. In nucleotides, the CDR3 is TGTGCCAGCAGTTTCCGGGTCCAAGAGACCCAGTACTTC.

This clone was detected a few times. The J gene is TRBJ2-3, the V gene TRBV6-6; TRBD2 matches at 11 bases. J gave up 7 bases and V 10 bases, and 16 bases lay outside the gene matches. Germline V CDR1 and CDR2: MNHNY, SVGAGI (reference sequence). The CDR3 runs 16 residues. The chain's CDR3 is CATAEYSGRVPHTQYF. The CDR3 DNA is TGTGCCACCGCTGAGTATAGCGGGAGGGTTCCGCATACGCAGTATTTT.

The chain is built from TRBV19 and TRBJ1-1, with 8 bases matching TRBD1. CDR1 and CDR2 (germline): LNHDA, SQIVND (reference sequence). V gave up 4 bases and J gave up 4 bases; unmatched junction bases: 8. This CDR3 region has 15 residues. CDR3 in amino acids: CASSTNQGAGTEAFF. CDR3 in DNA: TGTGCCAGTAGTACGAACCAGGGGGCTGGCACTGAAGCTTTCTTT.

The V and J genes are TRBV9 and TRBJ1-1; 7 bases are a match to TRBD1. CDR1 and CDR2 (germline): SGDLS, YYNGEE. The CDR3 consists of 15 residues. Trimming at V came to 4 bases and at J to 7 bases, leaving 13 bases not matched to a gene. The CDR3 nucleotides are TGTGCCAGCAGCCCTCCGACAGGGTACTTCGTTGAAGCTTTCTTT. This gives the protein CASSPPTGYFVEAFF.

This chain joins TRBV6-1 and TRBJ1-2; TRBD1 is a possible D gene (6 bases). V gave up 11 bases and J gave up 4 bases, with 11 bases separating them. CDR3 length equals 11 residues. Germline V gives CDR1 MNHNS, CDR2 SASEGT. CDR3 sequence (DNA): TGTGCCGTACAGGGAACCTATGGCTACACCTTC. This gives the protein CAVQGTYGYTF.

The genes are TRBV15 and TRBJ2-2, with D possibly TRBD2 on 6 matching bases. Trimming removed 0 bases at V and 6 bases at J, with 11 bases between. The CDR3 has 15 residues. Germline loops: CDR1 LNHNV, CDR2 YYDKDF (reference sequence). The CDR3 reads CATSRDRAGPGELFF. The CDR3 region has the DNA TGTGCCACCAGCAGAGATCGCGCGGGGCCCGGGGAGCTGTTTTTT.

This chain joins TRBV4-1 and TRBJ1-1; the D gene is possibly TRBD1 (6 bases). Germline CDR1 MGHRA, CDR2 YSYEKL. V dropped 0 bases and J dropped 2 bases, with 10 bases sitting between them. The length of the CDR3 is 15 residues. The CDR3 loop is CASSQDRGANTEAFF. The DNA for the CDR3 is TGCGCCAGCAGCCAAGATCGGGGGGCTAACACTGAAGCTTTCTTT.

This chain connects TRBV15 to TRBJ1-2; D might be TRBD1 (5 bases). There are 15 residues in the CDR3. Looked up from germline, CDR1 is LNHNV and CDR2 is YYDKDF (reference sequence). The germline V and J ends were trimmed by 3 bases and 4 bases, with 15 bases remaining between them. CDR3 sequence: CATSRAQGGLYGYTF. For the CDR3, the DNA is TGTGCCACCAGCAGGGCTCAGGGAGGGCTCTATGGCTACACCTTC. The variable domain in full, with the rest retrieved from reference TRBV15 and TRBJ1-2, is DAMVIQNPRYQVTQFGKPVTLSCSQTLNHNVMYWYQQKSSQAPKLLFHYYDKDFNNEADTPDNFQSRRPNTSFCFLDIRSPGLGDTAMYLCATSRAQGGLYGYTFGSGTRLTVV.

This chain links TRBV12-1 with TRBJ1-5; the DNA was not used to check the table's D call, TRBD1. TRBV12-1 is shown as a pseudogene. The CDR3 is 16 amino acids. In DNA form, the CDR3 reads TGTGCCAGCAGCCCCCCACAGGAGATCTATAATCAGCCCCAGCATTTT. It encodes CASSPPQEIYNQPQHF.

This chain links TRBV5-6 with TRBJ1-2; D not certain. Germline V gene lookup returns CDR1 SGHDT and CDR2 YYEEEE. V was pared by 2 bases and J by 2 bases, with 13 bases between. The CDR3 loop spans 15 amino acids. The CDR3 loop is CASSFRRRGNYGYTF. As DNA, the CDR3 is TGTGCCAGCAGCTTCCGTCGGAGAGGGAACTATGGCTACACCTTC.

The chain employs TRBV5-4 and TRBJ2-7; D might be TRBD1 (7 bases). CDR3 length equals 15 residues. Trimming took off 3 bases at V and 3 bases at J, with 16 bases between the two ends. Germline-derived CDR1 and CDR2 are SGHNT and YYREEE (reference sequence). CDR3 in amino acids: CASSSQGGSNYEQYF. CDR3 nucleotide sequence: TGTGCCAGCAGCTCGCAGGGGGGATCCAACTACGAGCAGTACTTC.

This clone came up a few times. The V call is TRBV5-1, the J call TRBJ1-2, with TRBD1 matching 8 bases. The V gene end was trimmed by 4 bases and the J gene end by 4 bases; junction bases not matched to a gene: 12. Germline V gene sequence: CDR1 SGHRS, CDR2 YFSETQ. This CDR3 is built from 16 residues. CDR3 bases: TGCGCCAGCAGCCGGACAGGGATTGGAGACTCCTATGGCTACACCTTC. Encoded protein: CASSRTGIGDSYGYTF.

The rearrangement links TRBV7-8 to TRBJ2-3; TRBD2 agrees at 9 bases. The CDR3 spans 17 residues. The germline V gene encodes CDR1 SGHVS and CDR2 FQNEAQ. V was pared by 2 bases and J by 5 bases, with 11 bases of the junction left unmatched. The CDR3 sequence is CASSLWRTSVGGDTQYF. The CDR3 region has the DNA TGTGCCAGCAGCTTATGGAGGACTAGCGTGGGGGGAGATACGCAGTATTTT.

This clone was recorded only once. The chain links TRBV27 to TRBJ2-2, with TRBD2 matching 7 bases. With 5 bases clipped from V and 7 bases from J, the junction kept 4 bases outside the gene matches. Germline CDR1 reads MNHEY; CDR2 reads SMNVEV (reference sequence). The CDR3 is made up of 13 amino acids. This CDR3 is CASSRLARGELFF. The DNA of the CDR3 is TGTGCCAGCAGTCGACTAGCACGCGGGGAGCTGTTTTTT.

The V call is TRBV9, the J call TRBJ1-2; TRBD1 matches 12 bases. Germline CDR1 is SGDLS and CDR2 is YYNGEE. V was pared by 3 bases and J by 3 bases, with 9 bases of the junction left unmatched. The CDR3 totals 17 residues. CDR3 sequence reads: CASSATGTGGADYGYTF. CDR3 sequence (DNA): TGTGCCAGCAGCGCCACCGGGACAGGGGGCGCGGACTATGGCTACACCTTC.

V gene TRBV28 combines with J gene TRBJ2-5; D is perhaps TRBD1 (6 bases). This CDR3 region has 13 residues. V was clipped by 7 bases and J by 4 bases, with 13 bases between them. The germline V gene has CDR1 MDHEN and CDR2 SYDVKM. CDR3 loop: CASTLGTPETQYF. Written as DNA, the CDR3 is TGTGCCAGCACCCTCGGGACACCAGAGACCCAGTACTTC.

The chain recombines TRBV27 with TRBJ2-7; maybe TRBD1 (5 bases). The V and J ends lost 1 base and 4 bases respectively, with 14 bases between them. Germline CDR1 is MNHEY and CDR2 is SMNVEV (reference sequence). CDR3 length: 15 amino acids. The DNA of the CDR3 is TGTGCCAGCAGTTTATACCTCGGGCAGGGTTACGAGCAGTACTTC. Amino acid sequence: CASSLYLGQGYEQYF.

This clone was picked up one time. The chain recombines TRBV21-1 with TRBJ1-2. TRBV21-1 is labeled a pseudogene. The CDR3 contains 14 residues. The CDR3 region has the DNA TGTGCCGGCAGCAACGCTGGGGGGGCCTATGGCTACACCTTC. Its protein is CAGSNAGGAYGYTF.

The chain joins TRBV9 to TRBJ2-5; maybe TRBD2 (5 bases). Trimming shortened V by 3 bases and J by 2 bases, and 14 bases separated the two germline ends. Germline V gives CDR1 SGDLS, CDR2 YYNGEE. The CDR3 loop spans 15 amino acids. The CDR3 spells CASSGSGAPQETQYF. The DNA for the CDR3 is TGTGCCAGCAGCGGGAGCGGAGCGCCTCAAGAGACCCAGTACTTC.

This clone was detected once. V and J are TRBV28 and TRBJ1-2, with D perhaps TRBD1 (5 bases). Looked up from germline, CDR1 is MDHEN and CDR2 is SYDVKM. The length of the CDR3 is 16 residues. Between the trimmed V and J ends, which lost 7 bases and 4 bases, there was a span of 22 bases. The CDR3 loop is CASNTPPTASFYGYTF. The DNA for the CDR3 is TGTGCCAGCAACACCCCACCGACAGCTTCTTTCTATGGCTACACCTTC.

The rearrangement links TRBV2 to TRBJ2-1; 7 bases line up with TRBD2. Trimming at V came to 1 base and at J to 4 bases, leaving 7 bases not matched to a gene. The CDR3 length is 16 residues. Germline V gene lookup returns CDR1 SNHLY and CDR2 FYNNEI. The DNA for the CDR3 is TGTGCCAGCAGTGAAGTGTTGAGCGGGGTTTACAATGAGCAGTTCTTC. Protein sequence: CASSEVLSGVYNEQFF.

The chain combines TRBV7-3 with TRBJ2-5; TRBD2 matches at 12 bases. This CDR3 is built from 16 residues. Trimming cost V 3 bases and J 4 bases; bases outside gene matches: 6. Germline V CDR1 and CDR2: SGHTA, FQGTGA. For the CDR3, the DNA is TGTGCCAGCAGCTTCCCTAGCGGGAGGGCCAGAGAGACCCAGTACTTC. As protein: CASSFPSGRARETQYF.

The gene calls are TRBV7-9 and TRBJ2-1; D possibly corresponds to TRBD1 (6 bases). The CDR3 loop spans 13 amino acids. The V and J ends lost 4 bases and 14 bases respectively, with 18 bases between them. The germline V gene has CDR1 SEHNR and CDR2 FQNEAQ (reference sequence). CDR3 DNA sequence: TGTGCCAGCAGCTCCCCACCGGGACATTGGGAGTTCTTC. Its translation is CASSSPPGHWEFF.

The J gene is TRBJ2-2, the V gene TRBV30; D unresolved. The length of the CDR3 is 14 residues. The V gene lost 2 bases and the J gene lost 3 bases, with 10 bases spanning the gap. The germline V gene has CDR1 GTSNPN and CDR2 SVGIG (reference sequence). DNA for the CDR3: TGTGCCTGGAGTCCACCTATATACACCGGGGAGCTGTTTTTT. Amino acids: CAWSPPIYTGELFF. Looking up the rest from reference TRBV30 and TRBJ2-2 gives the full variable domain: SQTIHQWPATLVQPVGSPLSLECTVEGTSNPNLYWYRQAAGRGLQLLFYSVGIGQISSEVPQNLSASRPQDRQFILSSKKLLLSDSGFYLCAWSPPIYTGELFFGEGSRLTVL.

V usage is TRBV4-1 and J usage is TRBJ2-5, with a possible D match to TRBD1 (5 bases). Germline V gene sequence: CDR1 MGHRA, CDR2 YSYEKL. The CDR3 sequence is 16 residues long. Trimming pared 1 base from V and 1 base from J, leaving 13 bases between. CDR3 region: CASSQGDIGVQETQYF. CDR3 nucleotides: TGCGCCAGCAGCCAAGGGGATATAGGGGTCCAAGAGACCCAGTACTTC.

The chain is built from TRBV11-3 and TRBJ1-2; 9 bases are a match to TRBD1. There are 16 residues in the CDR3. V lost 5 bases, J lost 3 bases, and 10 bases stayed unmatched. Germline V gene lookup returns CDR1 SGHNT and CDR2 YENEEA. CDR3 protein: CASSRPRDRDHYGYTF. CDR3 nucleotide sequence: TGTGCCAGCAGCCGACCCAGGGACAGGGACCACTATGGCTACACCTTC.

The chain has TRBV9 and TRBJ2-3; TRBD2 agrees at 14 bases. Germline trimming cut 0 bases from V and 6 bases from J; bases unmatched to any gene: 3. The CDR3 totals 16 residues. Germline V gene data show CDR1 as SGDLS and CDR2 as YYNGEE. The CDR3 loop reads CASSVGLAGGPDTQYF. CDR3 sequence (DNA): TGTGCCAGCAGCGTAGGACTAGCGGGAGGGCCTGATACGCAGTATTTT.

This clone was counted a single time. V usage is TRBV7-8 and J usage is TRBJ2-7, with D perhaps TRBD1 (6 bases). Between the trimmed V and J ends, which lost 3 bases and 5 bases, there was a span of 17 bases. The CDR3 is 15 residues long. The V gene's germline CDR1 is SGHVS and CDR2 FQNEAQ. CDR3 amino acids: CASSLTQGRGNEQYF. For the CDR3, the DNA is TGTGCCAGCAGCTTGACCCAGGGCAGGGGAAACGAGCAGTACTTC.

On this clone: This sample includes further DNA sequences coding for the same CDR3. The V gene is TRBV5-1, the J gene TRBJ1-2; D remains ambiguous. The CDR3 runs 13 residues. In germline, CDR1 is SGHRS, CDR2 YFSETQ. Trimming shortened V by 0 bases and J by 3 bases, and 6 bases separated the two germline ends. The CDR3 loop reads CASSLAGDYGYTF. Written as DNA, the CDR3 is TGCGCCAGCAGCTTGGCCGGGGACTATGGCTACACCTTC. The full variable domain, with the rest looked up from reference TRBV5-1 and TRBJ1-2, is KAGVTQTPRYLIKTRGQQVTLSCSPISGHRSVSWYQQTPGQGLQFLFEYFSETQRNKGNFPGRFSGRQFSNSRSEMNVSTLELGDSALYLCASSLAGDYGYTFGSGTRLTVV.